Following are 3 T cell receptor beta chains from one sample sequenced in a study of T cells after somatic rescue of genetic block. Generated by immunoSEQ multiplex PCR, the TCRdb table keeps only in-frame clones and is missing some. This sample carries more than 9,500 clones, 73% of them seen once, and the ten largest clones take about 20%. Sequencing was performed on peripheral blood mononuclear cells (PBMCs). Receptors were obtained from a boy under 18.

This chain links TRBV6-6 with TRBJ1-4, with a weak D call TRBD1 (6 bases). Germline CDR1 MNHNY, CDR2 SVGAGI (reference sequence). This CDR3 is 12 amino acids long. V gave up 6 bases and J gave up 8 bases, with 10 bases separating them. The chain's CDR3 is CASRGGVEKLFF. The CDR3 nucleotides read TGTGCCAGCAGAGGGGGGGTGGAAAAACTGTTTTTT.

This rearrangement joins TRBV30 to TRBJ2-1; the D call may be TRBD1 or TRBD2 (9 bases each). Between the trimmed V and J ends, which lost 1 base and 4 bases, there was a span of 41 bases. The CDR3 contains 24 residues. Germline V CDR1 and CDR2: GTSNPN, SVGIG (reference sequence). The CDR3 here is CAWSGYRDRAGGDPGTRGYNEQFF. CDR3 coding DNA: TGTGCCTGGAGTGGTTACCGGGACAGGGCGGGAGGGGACCCTGGGACTAGGGGGTACAATGAGCAGTTCTTC.

This clone is medium-sized (0.01 to 0.1%) in the sample. The rearrangement uses TRBV7-3 and TRBJ2-3; D remains unclear. The germline V and J ends were trimmed by 6 bases and 2 bases, with 12 bases remaining between them. This CDR3 is 14 amino acids long. Germline loops: CDR1 SGHTA, CDR2 FQGTGA. CDR3 region: CASRSLNPTDTQYF. CDR3 nucleotide sequence: TGTGCCAGCAGGTCTCTAAACCCCACAGATACGCAGTATTTT.